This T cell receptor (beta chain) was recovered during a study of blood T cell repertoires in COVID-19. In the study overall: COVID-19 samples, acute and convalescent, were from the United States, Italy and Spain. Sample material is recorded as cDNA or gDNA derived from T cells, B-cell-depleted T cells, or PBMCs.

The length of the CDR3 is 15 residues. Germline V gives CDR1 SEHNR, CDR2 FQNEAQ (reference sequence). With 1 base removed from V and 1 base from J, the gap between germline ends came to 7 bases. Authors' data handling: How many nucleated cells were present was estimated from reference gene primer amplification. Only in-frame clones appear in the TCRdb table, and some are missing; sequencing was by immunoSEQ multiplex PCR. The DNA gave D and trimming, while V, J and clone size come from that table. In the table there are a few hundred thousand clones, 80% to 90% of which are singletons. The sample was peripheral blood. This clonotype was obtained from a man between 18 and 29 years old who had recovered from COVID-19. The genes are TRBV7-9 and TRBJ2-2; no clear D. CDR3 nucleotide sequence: TGTGCCAGCAGCTTAGTAATGTTGAACACCGGGGAGCTGTTTTTT. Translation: CASSLVMLNTGELFF. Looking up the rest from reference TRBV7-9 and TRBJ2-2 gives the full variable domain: DTGVSQNPRHKITKRGQNVTFRCDPISEHNRLYWYRQTLGQGPEFLTYFQNEAQLEKSRLLSDRFSAERPKGSFSTLEIQRTEQGDSAMYLCASSLVMLNTGELFFGEGSRLTVL.